The T cell receptor (beta chain) under discussion was sequenced for a study of CXCR3-negative and CXCR3-positive naive CD8 T cells. The wider study: Each library held about 1.5 +/- 0.3 million TRB reads, some 130 million in total. Study-wide points: Upon cryopreservation, CXCR3 expression partially decreased, and most assays used fresh PBMCs. Memory cells diverged, while naive CXCR3-positive and CXCR3-negative cells had similar TRBV-TRBJ usage. Memory CD8+ cells had much lower diversity, and both naive subsets had comparably high diversity.

Carrying UMI labels, the TRB cDNA libraries were prepared through 5' RACE. TCRdb reprocessed the 5' RACE reads and stores each CDR3 protein as one record, lacking DNA. The sample holds about 57,000 distinct CDR3 sequences. On this clonotype itself: Its antigen is unknown.

CDR3 size: 17 residues. Germline V CDR1 and CDR2: LNHNV, YYDKDF (reference sequence). Sequenced sample: memory CD8+ T cells from blood. The chain couples TRBV15 to TRBJ1-2; TCRdb gives TRBD1 as the D gene, but with no DNA this cannot be confirmed. The receptor comes from a human donor in good health. Some clones in this sample may be carry-over from other donors' samples. The CDR3 loop reads CATSRDIEPPADYGYTF.